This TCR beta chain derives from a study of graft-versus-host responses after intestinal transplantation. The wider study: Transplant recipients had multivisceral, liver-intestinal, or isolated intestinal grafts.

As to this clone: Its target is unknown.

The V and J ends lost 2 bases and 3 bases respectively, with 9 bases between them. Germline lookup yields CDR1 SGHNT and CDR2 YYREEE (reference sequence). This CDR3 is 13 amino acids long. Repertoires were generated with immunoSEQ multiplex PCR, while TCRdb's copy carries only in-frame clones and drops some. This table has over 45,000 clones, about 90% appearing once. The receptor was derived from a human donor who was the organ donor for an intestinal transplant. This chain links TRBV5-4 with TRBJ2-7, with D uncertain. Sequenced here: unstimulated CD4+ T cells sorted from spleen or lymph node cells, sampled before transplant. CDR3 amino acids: CASSFPYGYEQYF. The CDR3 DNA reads TGTGCCAGCAGCTTTCCCTATGGCTACGAGCAGTACTTC. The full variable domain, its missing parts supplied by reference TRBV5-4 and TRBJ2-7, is ETGVTQSPTHLIKTRGQQVTLRCSSQSGHNTVSWYQQALGQGPQFIFQYYREEENGRGNFPPRFSGLQFPNYSSELNVNALELDDSALYLCASSFPYGYEQYFGPGTRLTVT.